The following is a TCR beta chain sequence with its context. What it recognizes is unknown. The repertoire was sequenced with immunoSEQ multiplex PCR; TCRdb's copy has only in-frame clones and lacks some. The top ten hold around 0.15% of the sample, which has about 2.4 million clones, approximately 94% seen once. The entry originates in a study of shared clonotypes between healthy human individuals. Study findings and constraints: Larger estimated richness was generally seen in naive subsets than in memory subsets. An expected dependence of interdonor clonotype sharing on sequencing depth was noted.

CDR1 is MNHEY and CDR2 is SMNVEV in the germline V gene (reference sequence). CDR3 size: 15 residues. Trimming shortened V by 7 bases and J by 4 bases, and 17 bases separated the two germline ends. Naive CD45RA+ and memory CD45RA-negative subsets were split from CD4+ cells. The source is a man aged 18-30 years in good health. Sequenced material: naive CD4+ T cells sorted from blood. Stated subset: CD45RA+ positively selected. The V gene is TRBV27, the J gene TRBJ2-1; weak D call: TRBD2 (6 bases). The DNA of the CDR3 is TGTGCCAGCAAAAAGACGGCGGGGAATTACAATGAGCAGTTCTTC. The encoded protein is CASKKTAGNYNEQFF.